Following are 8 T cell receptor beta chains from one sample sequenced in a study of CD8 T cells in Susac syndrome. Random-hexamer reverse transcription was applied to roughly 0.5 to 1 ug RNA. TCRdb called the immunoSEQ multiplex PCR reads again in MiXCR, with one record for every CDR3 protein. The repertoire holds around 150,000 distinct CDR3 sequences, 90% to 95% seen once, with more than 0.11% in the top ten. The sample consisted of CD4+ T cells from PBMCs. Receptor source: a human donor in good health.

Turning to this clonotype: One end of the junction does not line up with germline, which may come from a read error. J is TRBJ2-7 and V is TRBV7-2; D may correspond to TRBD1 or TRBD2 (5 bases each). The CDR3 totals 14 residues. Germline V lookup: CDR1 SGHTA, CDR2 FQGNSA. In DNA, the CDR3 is TGTGCCAGCAGCTTAGCGGGGGATCCGGCAGGCTATACATTC. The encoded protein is CASSLAGDPAGYTF.

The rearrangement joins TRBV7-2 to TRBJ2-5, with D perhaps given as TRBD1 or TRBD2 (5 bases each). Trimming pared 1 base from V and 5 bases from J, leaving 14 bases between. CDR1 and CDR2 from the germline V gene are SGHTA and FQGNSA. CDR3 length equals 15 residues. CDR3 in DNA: TGTGCCAGCAGCTTAGTAGTCGCAGGGACGGAGACCCAGTACTTC. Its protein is CASSLVVAGTETQYF.

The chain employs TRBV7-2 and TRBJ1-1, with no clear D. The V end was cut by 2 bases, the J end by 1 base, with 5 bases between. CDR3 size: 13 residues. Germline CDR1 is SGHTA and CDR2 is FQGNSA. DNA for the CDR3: TGTGCCAGCAGCTTATACGGGAACACTGAAGCTTTCTTT. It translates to CASSLYGNTEAFF.

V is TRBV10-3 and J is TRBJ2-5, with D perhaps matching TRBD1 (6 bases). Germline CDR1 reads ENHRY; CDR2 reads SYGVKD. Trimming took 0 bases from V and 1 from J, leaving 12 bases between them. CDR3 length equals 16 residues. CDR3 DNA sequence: TGTGCCATCAGTGAGTCGAAGAGGGGGTTCCAAGAGACCCAGTACTTC. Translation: CAISESKRGFQETQYF.

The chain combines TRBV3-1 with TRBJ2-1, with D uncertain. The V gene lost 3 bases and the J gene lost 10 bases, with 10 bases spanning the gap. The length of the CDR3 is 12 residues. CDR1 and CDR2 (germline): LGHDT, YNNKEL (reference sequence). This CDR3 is CASSQSLAEQFF. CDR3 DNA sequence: TGTGCCAGCAGCCAGTCCCTGGCCGAGCAGTTCTTC.

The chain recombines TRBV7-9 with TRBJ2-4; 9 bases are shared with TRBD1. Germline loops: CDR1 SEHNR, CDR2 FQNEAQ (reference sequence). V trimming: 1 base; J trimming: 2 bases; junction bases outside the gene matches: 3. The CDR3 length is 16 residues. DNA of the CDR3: TGTGCCAGCAGCTTAGGTGGACAGGGGACCAAAAACATTCAGTACTTC. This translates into CASSLGGQGTKNIQYF.

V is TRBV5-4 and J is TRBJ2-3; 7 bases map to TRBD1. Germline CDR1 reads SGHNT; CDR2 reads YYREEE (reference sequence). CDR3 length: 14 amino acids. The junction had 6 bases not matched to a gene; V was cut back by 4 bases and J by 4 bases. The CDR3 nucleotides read TGTGCCAGCAGCACACAGGGGTCTGCAGATACGCAGTATTTT. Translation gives CASSTQGSADTQYF.

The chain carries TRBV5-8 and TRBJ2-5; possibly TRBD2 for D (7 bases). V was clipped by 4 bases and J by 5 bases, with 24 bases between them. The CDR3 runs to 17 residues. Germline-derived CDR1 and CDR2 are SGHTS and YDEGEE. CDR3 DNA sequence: TGTGCCAGCAGCCCCGGTTTGCGGGGGCAGCCAGGGGAGACCCAGTACTTC. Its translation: CASSPGLRGQPGETQYF.